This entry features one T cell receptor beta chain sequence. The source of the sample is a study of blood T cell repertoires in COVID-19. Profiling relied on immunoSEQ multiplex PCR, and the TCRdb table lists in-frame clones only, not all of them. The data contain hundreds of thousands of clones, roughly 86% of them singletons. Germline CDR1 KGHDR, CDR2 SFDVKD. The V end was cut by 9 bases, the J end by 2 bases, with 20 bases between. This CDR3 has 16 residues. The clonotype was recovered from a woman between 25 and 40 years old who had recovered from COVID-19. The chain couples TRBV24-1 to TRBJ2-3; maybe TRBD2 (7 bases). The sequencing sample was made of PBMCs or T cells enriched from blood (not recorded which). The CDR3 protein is CATGGGAGADTDTQYF. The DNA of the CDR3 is TGTGCCACCGGGGGGGGCGCAGGGGCCGACACAGATACGCAGTATTTT.